This TCR beta chain was identified during a study of breast tumors, draining lymph nodes, adjacent tissues. General observations from the study: Compared with lymph nodes, tumors were less diverse; compared with nontumor tissue, more. Luminal-like breast cancer showed significantly greater tumor-nontumor repertoire similarity than basal-like breast cancer did.

Axillary draining lymph nodes of breast cancer patients supplied the node samples. As regards this clonotype: What it binds is unknown.

In TCRdb, the multiplex PCR reads were re-called with MiXCR into one record per CDR3 protein. In the table there are about 94,000 distinct CDR3 sequences, over 25% of which are singletons. The sequenced material came from axillary lymph node tissue. This TCR came from a female donor with breast cancer. Some clones in this sample may be carry-over from other donors' samples.

CDR3: CASSPPPGRDVHEAQYF. The CDR3 bases are TGTGCCAGCAGCCCTCCCCCGGGACGGGACGTACATGAGGCCCAGTACTTC. The chain combines TRBV7-7 with TRBJ2-5; TRBD1 or TRBD2 may be the D gene (5 bases each). V lost 5 bases, J lost 9 bases, and 28 bases lay in between. There are 17 residues in the CDR3. Germline V gives CDR1 SSHAT, CDR2 FNYEAQ (reference sequence).